These 27 T cell receptor beta chains were sequenced from one sample in a study of cytomegalovirus exposure and HLA in healthy donors. Use of 60 Vbeta and 13 Jbeta primers characterized the PCR. TCRdb keeps only in-frame clones here, not all; method: immunoSEQ multiplex PCR. This sample's table has about 200,000 clones. Source material: PBMCs. The receptors come from a boy younger than 18 in good health and CMV-seronegative.

The rearrangement links TRBV18 to TRBJ2-3; TRBD2 agrees at 11 bases. Germline CDR1 KGHSH, CDR2 LQKENI. The CDR3 has 16 residues. Unmatched junction bases numbered 9, after V lost 6 bases and J lost 4 bases. The CDR3 DNA follows: TGTGCCAGCTCCCTCGGCCCTAGCGGGGGGCCAGATACGCAGTATTTT. Translating gives CASSLGPSGGPDTQYF.

The rearrangement uses TRBV9 and TRBJ2-3; D not certain. Trimming stripped 0 bases from V and 2 bases from J, with 7 bases between. The CDR3 contains 14 residues. CDR1 is SGDLS, CDR2 YYNGEE, per germline. The CDR3 DNA sequence: TGTGCCAGCAGCGTAGAGATAGCCACAGATACGCAGTATTTT. It codes for CASSVEIATDTQYF.

Details on this clone: The same CDR3 also results from other DNA sequences found in this sample. This chain joins TRBV19 and TRBJ2-1; unclear D gene. This CDR3 comprises 15 residues. Trimming removed 5 bases at V and 4 bases at J, with 15 bases between. Germline CDR1 and CDR2: LNHDA and SQIVND (reference sequence). The chain's CDR3 is CASSATPVNYNEQFF. The CDR3 DNA reads TGTGCCAGTAGTGCGACACCAGTGAATTACAATGAGCAGTTCTTC.

V is TRBV28 and J is TRBJ2-7; TRBD2 matches at 15 bases. Germline V lookup: CDR1 MDHEN, CDR2 SYDVKM. The V gene end was trimmed by 5 bases and the J gene end by 2 bases; junction bases not matched to a gene: 10. This CDR3 comprises 18 residues. CDR3: CASSLAGTSGGIAYEQYF. The CDR3 bases are TGTGCCAGCAGTCTAGCCGGGACTAGCGGGGGGATCGCCTACGAGCAGTACTTC.

This chain links TRBV6-4 with TRBJ2-1; TRBD2 matches at 12 bases. J was trimmed by 2 bases and V by 5 bases; bases with no gene match: 1. The germline gives CDR1 MRHNA, CDR2 SNTAGT. The CDR3 loop spans 15 amino acids. Here the CDR3 DNA reads TGTGCCAGCAGTCGGACTAGCGGGGCCTACAATGAGCAGTTCTTC. Protein: CASSRTSGAYNEQFF.

The chain links TRBV15 to TRBJ1-2; 8 positions match TRBD1. The ends lost 3 bases at V and 5 bases at J; junction bases unmatched: 11. Germline CDR1 and CDR2: LNHNV and YYDKDF (reference sequence). The CDR3 runs to 16 residues. The CDR3 here is CATSRGQGAARYGYTF. For the CDR3, the DNA is TGTGCCACCAGCAGGGGGCAGGGGGCAGCTCGTTATGGCTACACCTTC.

This chain links TRBV5-1 with TRBJ2-2, with 11 bases matching TRBD1. The CDR3 has 17 amino acids. Per germline, CDR1 SGHRS and CDR2 YFSETQ. Losses at the gene ends were 5 bases for V and 4 bases for J; bases not matched to a gene: 10. CDR3 DNA: TGCGCCAGCAGTTACGGACAGGGGGCGGCCGGCACCGGGGAGCTGTTTTTT. Its protein product is CASSYGQGAAGTGELFF. The full variable domain, its missing parts supplied by reference TRBV5-1 and TRBJ2-2, is KAGVTQTPRYLIKTRGQQVTLSCSPISGHRSVSWYQQTPGQGLQFLFEYFSETQRNKGNFPGRFSGRQFSNSRSEMNVSTLELGDSALYLCASSYGQGAAGTGELFFGEGSRLTVL.

The chain is built from TRBV28 and TRBJ2-7; 11 nucleotides agree with TRBD1. CDR1 and CDR2 from the germline V gene are MDHEN and SYDVKM. V gave up 5 bases and J gave up 3 bases; unmatched junction bases: 6. This CDR3 is 15 amino acids long. This CDR3 reads CASSGPGQGGYEQYF. As DNA, the CDR3 is TGTGCCAGCAGTGGACCGGGACAGGGGGGCTACGAGCAGTACTTC.

The rearrangement joins TRBV5-5 to TRBJ2-5; TRBD1 matches at 8 bases. The CDR3 covers 13 residues. V gave up 4 bases and J gave up 2 bases; unmatched junction bases: 1. The germline gives CDR1 SGHKS, CDR2 YYEKEE (reference sequence). The CDR3 protein is CASSRTGQETQYF. For the CDR3, the DNA is TGTGCCAGCAGCCGGACAGGGCAAGAGACCCAGTACTTC.

J is TRBJ1-5 and V is TRBV30; 7 positions match TRBD1. The J segment lost 3 bases and the V segment lost 0 bases, leaving 8 bases of the junction unmatched. The CDR3 length is 16 residues. Per germline, CDR1 GTSNPN and CDR2 SVGIG (reference sequence). The CDR3 reads CAWSVQTGKHNQPQHF. In nucleotides, the CDR3 is TGTGCCTGGAGTGTACAGACAGGGAAGCACAATCAGCCCCAGCATTTT. Using reference TRBV30 and TRBJ1-5 for the parts outside the CDR3, the full variable domain is SQTIHQWPATLVQPVGSPLSLECTVEGTSNPNLYWYRQAAGRGLQLLFYSVGIGQISSEVPQNLSASRPQDRQFILSSKKLLLSDSGFYLCAWSVQTGKHNQPQHFGDGTRLSIL.

This sequence joins TRBV27 and TRBJ1-2; tentative D call: TRBD1 (6 bases). The CDR3 length is 17 residues. Germline CDR1 and CDR2: MNHEY and SMNVEV (reference sequence). Trimming stripped 0 bases from V and 4 bases from J, with 18 bases between. The chain's CDR3 is CASSLSGARTPSYGYTF. The CDR3 DNA is TGTGCCAGCAGTTTATCGGGGGCCCGTACCCCCTCCTATGGCTACACCTTC.

This sequence joins TRBV6-1 and TRBJ2-7, with 8 bases that match TRBD2. V dropped 5 bases and J dropped 6; count of bases not matched to a gene: 9. CDR1 MNHNS and CDR2 SASEGT come from the germline V gene. The length of the CDR3 is 14 residues. CDR3 protein: CASSKDRGGPEQYF. CDR3 DNA sequence: TGTGCCAGCAGTAAGGATCGGGGGGGCCCCGAGCAGTACTTC.

The chain has TRBV25-1 and TRBJ2-7, with 7 nucleotides matching TRBD1. CDR1 and CDR2 from the germline V gene are MGHDK and SYGVNS. Trimming took 6 bases from V and 10 from J; bases not matched to a gene: 6. The CDR3 runs 11 residues. CDR3 nucleotides: TGTGCCAGCAGAGGGGACAGAGATCAGTACTTC. This encodes CASRGDRDQYF.

The chain couples TRBV7-2 to TRBJ1-1, with a tentative D call TRBD1 (6 bases). Germline-derived CDR1 and CDR2 are SGHTA and FQGNSA. The length of the CDR3 is 13 residues. Trimming shortened V by 5 bases and J by 3 bases, and 10 bases separated the two germline ends. The chain's CDR3 is CASSMHRDTEAFF. The CDR3 DNA reads as TGTGCCAGCAGCATGCACAGGGACACTGAAGCTTTCTTT.

The chain is built from TRBV5-8 and TRBJ1-5, with TRBD1 as a possible D gene (6 bases). The CDR3 spans 17 residues. The V end was cut by 0 bases, the J end by 4 bases, with 17 bases between. Looked up from germline, CDR1 is SGHTS and CDR2 is YDEGEE. The DNA for the CDR3 is TGTGCCAGCAGCTTGGAGCCAGGGGTCGGAGGAAATCAGCCCCAGCATTTT. Translated, it gives CASSLEPGVGGNQPQHF.

The chain employs TRBV18 and TRBJ1-5, with D uncertain. The germline V gene encodes CDR1 KGHSH and CDR2 LQKENI. CDR3 length: 15 residues. Trimming cost V 2 bases and J 4 bases, with 12 bases left between them. The DNA for the CDR3 is TGTGCCAGCTCACCAGGAGAGGCGTTAAATCAGCCCCAGCATTTT. It yields the protein CASSPGEALNQPQHF.

The rearrangement joins TRBV5-5 to TRBJ1-4; weak D call: TRBD1 (5 bases). The V gene's germline CDR1 is SGHKS and CDR2 YYEKEE (reference sequence). This CDR3 spans 17 amino acids. V shed 0 bases and J shed 0 bases, with 12 bases lying between them. CDR3 sequence reads: CASSLAFRGATNEKLFF. The CDR3 nucleotides read TGTGCCAGCAGCTTGGCCTTCCGGGGGGCAACTAATGAAAAACTGTTTTTT.

As DNA, the CDR3 is TGCGCCAGCGGCCTCACCCTTGGGCAGTTCTTC. This translates into CASGLTLGQFF. The chain employs TRBV5-1 and TRBJ2-1, with unresolved D. CDR3 length: 11 amino acids. Germline V gene lookup returns CDR1 SGHRS and CDR2 YFSETQ. Trimming left V 7 bases short and J 12 bases short, with 14 bases between.

CDR3 protein: CASSRTAGHNSPLHF. CDR3 sequence (DNA): TGTGCCAGCAGTAGGACAGCCGGACATAATTCACCCCTCCACTTT. The chain employs TRBV7-3 and TRBJ1-6; TRBD1 might be the D (6 bases). Germline-derived CDR1 and CDR2 are SGHTA and FQGTGA. CDR3 size: 15 residues. V was shortened by 6 bases and J by 5 bases, with 14 bases between the two germline ends.

The chain uses TRBV19 and TRBJ1-5; 8 bases align to TRBD1. The V and J ends lost 3 bases and 0 bases, in that order; junction bases with no gene match: 10. The CDR3 contains 18 residues. CDR1 LNHDA and CDR2 SQIVND come from the germline V gene (reference sequence). As DNA, the CDR3 is TGTGCCAGTAGTATTGGAGACAGGGGAAGTTATAGCAATCAGCCCCAGCATTTT. Amino acids: CASSIGDRGSYSNQPQHF.

This chain connects TRBV30 to TRBJ1-2; TRBD1 matches 10 bases. Germline loops: CDR1 GTSNPN, CDR2 SVGIG (reference sequence). Losses at the gene ends were 8 bases for V and 8 bases for J; bases not matched to a gene: 11. The CDR3 is 13 residues long. Here the CDR3 reads CARRDRGGTGYTF. The CDR3 DNA follows: TGTGCCCGTCGGGACAGGGGAGGGACGGGCTACACCTTC.

The rearrangement links TRBV7-2 to TRBJ2-7; 10 bases agree with TRBD2. This CDR3 is 16 amino acids long. Germline V lookup: CDR1 SGHTA, CDR2 FQGNSA. V was clipped by 0 bases and J by 2 bases; unmatched bases: 4. The CDR3 DNA follows: TGTGCCAGCAGCTTAGCCTCGCTAGCGGGGGCCTACGAGCAGTACTTC. Amino acids: CASSLASLAGAYEQYF.

The J gene is TRBJ2-7, the V gene TRBV5-4, with D possibly matching TRBD1 (6 bases). CDR1 is SGHNT, CDR2 YYREEE, per germline (reference sequence). Trimming took 3 bases from V and 2 from J, leaving 12 bases between them. This CDR3 spans 14 amino acids. The CDR3 sequence: CASSSQGLTYEQYF. CDR3 nucleotides: TGTGCCAGCAGCTCGCAGGGGCTAACCTACGAGCAGTACTTC.

The CDR3 loop reads CASSLAGVGYGYTF. DNA for the CDR3: TGTGCCAGCAGCTTGGCAGGGGTAGGCTATGGCTACACCTTC. V and J are TRBV7-9 and TRBJ1-2; D is possibly TRBD1 (6 bases). Germline V gives CDR1 SEHNR, CDR2 FQNEAQ (reference sequence). V was shortened by 3 bases and J by 4 bases, with 12 bases between the two germline ends. The CDR3 covers 14 residues.

The V gene is TRBV18, the J gene TRBJ2-5; possible D gene TRBD2, 5 bases. The CDR3 is made up of 13 amino acids. CDR1 KGHSH and CDR2 LQKENI come from the germline V gene. The V end lost 6 bases, the J end lost 4 bases, and 12 bases lay between the germline ends. Here the CDR3 reads CASSLEGRETQYF. The CDR3 nucleotides are TGTGCCAGCTCCCTCGAGGGCAGAGAGACCCAGTACTTC.

The chain joins TRBV27 to TRBJ1-5; the match to TRBD1 covers 10 bases. The V segment lost 6 bases and the J segment 4 bases; nucleotides outside the gene matches: 18. Germline V gene data show CDR1 as MNHEY and CDR2 as SMNVEV (reference sequence). The CDR3 length is 19 residues. The CDR3 here is CASSHLSSTGQGGNQPQHF. As DNA, the CDR3 is TGTGCCAGCAGCCACCTCAGCTCCACAGGACAGGGGGGGAATCAGCCCCAGCATTTT.

The chain joins TRBV10-2 to TRBJ1-2; D not resolved. V lost 4 bases, J lost 8 bases, and 11 bases lay in between. This CDR3 has 12 amino acids. Germline V gene data show CDR1 as WSHSY and CDR2 as SAAADI. The CDR3 DNA is TGCGCCAGCAGTGTTGACATGAGCGGCTACACCTTC. This translates into CASSVDMSGYTF.